A selection of T cell receptor beta chains follows, all from one sample in a study of blood T cell repertoires in COVID-19. Repertoires were generated with immunoSEQ multiplex PCR, while TCRdb's copy carries only in-frame clones and drops some. This table has over 100,000 clones, 87% appearing once. Sequencing was carried out using peripheral blood. Receptors were obtained from a man between 50 and 59 years old with acute or convalescent COVID-19. Each CDR3 is given with its conserved first and last residue. D genes are given only for firm matches. Rows may omit the clone size; those that give it use once, few, many or a size class.

>TRBV5-6|TRBD1|TRBJ2-7|-
TGTGCCAGCAGCTACTTGGACAGGGGAGACGAGCAGTACTTC
CASSYLDRGDEQYF
>TRBV18|TRBD1|TRBJ1-3|-
TGTGCCAGCTCACTAACCGGGACAGACTCTGGAAACACCATATATTTT
CASSLTGTDSGNTIYF
>TRBV5-6|TRBD2|TRBJ2-7|-
TGTGCCAGCAGCTCAAGCGGGAGATCCTACGAGCAGTACTTC
CASSSSGRSYEQYF
>TRBV19|TRBD2|TRBJ2-3|few
TGTGCCAGTAGTACGCATAAACGGACTAGCGGCACAGATACGCAGTATTTT
CASSTHKRTSGTDTQYF
>TRBV11-2|-|TRBJ2-1|-
TGTGCCAGCAGCCAGGAGAGGGCGGCCTACAATGAGCAGTTCTTC
CASSQERAAYNEQFF
>TRBV2|-|TRBJ2-2|-
TGTGCCAGCAGTGAACCAGGGCCAAACACCGGGGAGCTGTTTTTT
CASSEPGPNTGELFF
>TRBV7-9|TRBD2|TRBJ2-4|-
TGTGCCAGCAGCATCCGAAGCGGGAGGAGGAACATTCAGTACTTC
CASSIRSGRRNIQYF
>TRBV5-1|-|TRBJ1-1|-
TGCGCCAGCAGCCAAACAGGGAACACCGAAGCTTTCTTT
CASSQTGNTEAFF
>TRBV6-5|-|TRBJ1-1|-
TGTGCCAGCACCGCGGGGCTTGGGACTGAAGCTTTCTTT
CASTAGLGTEAFF
>TRBV5-5|-|TRBJ2-7|-
TGTGCCAGTTGGTCGGGAGCCTACGAGCAGTACTTC
CASWSGAYEQYF
>TRBV30|-|TRBJ2-4|few
TGTGCCTGGAGCGCCAAGGGACAATCAAACATTCAGTACTTC
CAWSAKGQSNIQYF
>TRBV5-1|-|TRBJ2-3|-
TGCGCCAGCAGCAGCCCTAGGCTCGGCACAGATACGCAGTATTTT
CASSSPRLGTDTQYF
>TRBV2|TRBD1|TRBJ1-6|-
TGTGCCAGCAGGCTGGGACAGACTGATAATTCACCCCTCCACTTT
CASRLGQTDNSPLHF